This T cell receptor beta chain comes out of a study of T cell responses to AZD1222 COVID-19 vaccine. General study points: Spike-specific TCR breadth rose after two AZD1222 doses, and depth rose as well. Repertoire samples came only from after the peak T cell response. Reportedly, nearly half the spike-specific TCRs target unmutated variant regions.

This clone has a handful of counts. Its antigen is not known. The CDR3 runs to 14 residues. V lost 5 bases and J lost 0, with 11 bases in between. Germline CDR1 and CDR2: SGHAT and FQNNGV. The protocol was immunoSEQ multiplex PCR, while the TCRdb copy is restricted to in-frame clones and leaves out a portion. The sample yields about 86,000 clones, around four fifths seen once. This TCR was sampled from an adult in good health. V and J are TRBV11-2 and TRBJ2-7; D perhaps matches TRBD1 (6 bases). The source was peripheral blood, collected on day 0 of AZD1222 vaccination. The CDR3 DNA reads TGTGCCAGCAGCCCCGACAGGTACTCCTACGAGCAGTACTTC. Protein: CASSPDRYSYEQYF. The full variable domain, rest sourced from reference TRBV11-2 and TRBJ2-7, is EAGVAQSPRYKIIEKRQSVAFWCNPISGHATLYWYQQILGQGPKLLIQFQNNGVVDDSQLPKDRFSAERLKGVDSTLKIQPAKLEDSAVYLCASSPDRYSYEQYFGPGTRLTVT.